A single TCR beta chain is shown here with its context. This record comes from a study of blood T cell repertoires in COVID-19. Trimming removed 8 bases from V and 8 bases from J, with 9 bases in between. The length of the CDR3 is 10 residues. Germline-derived CDR1 and CDR2 are DFQATT and SNEGSKA (reference sequence). The data were produced by immunoSEQ multiplex PCR, yet TCRdb's version contains in-frame clones alone and is incomplete. The table has some 200,000 clones, approximately 90% seen once; the top ten hold around 0.88%. The V gene is TRBV20-1, the J gene TRBJ2-2; D uncertain. Sequencing input: peripheral blood. This TCR came from a woman between 18 and 29 years old who had recovered from COVID-19. CDR3 in amino acids: CSPEQGELFF. DNA of the CDR3: TGCAGTCCTGAACAGGGGGAGCTGTTTTTT.